The clone carrying this TCR beta chain appeared a single time. These data originate in a study of blood T cell repertoires in COVID-19. Overall study: The United States, Italy and Spain provided the acute and convalescent COVID-19 samples. The analysed material was cDNA or gDNA that came from T cells, B-cell-depleted T cells, or PBMCs.

Participants, about 18 to 90 years old, spanned around 25 US areas. As originally analysed: Counts of nucleated cells, estimated from reference gene primer amplification, were obtained. Generated by immunoSEQ multiplex PCR, the TCRdb table keeps only in-frame clones and is missing some. V and J calls and clone size are as listed in that table; D and trimming were resolved from the DNA. Of 250,000 or so clones detected, about 91% appear once; the ten largest clones hold about 3%. This CDR3 has 14 amino acids. Germline V gene sequence: CDR1 KGHDR, CDR2 SFDVKD. V was pared by 9 bases and J by 3 bases, with 13 bases between.

Sample: PBMCs or T cells enriched from blood (not recorded which). The genes are TRBV24-1 and TRBJ2-2; D possibly corresponds to TRBD1 (6 bases). The receptor was isolated from a man in his forties who had been exposed to COVID-19. CDR3 sequence (DNA): TGTGCCACCGGTCAGGCAGGGGACACCGGGGAGCTGTTTTTT. Its protein product is CATGQAGDTGELFF.